The 30 T cell receptor beta chains below all came from one sample that was sequenced in a study of shared clonotypes between healthy human individuals. The assay was immunoSEQ multiplex PCR, and TCRdb's table has in-frame clones only and misses some. The sample yields about 1 million clones, 65% to 80% seen once. The source material was memory CD4+ T cells sorted from blood. Indicated subset: CD45RA-negative fraction. These receptors all come from a man younger than 35 in good health.

The chain recombines TRBV6-5 with TRBJ2-1; a weak D match, TRBD2 (5 bases). V lost 4 bases and J 15 bases, leaving 13 bases between the germline ends. This CDR3 has 11 amino acids. The V gene's germline CDR1 is MNHEY and CDR2 SVGAGI. For the CDR3, the DNA is TGTGCCAGCAGTTCCTCCGGGATTAGGTTCTTC. It codes for CASSSSGIRFF.

This clone came up once. J is TRBJ1-2 and V is TRBV7-8, with 7 bases that match TRBD1. J lost 4 bases, V lost 2 bases, and 4 bases had no gene match. The CDR3 spans 14 residues. Germline V gives CDR1 SGHVS, CDR2 FQNEAQ. CDR3 in DNA: TGTGCCAGCAGCTTAAAGGGGGCCGGCTATGGCTACACCTTC. Protein product: CASSLKGAGYGYTF. The full variable domain, its missing parts supplied by reference TRBV7-8 and TRBJ1-2, is GAGVSQSPRYKVAKRGQDVALRCDPISGHVSLFWYQQALGQGPEFLTYFQNEAQLDKSGLPSDRFFAERPEGSVSTLKIQRTQQEDSAVYLCASSLKGAGYGYTFGSGTRLTVV.

The chain links TRBV10-3 to TRBJ2-1; D perhaps matches TRBD2 (6 bases). Germline V lookup: CDR1 ENHRY, CDR2 SYGVKD. Deletions cut 0 bases from V and 0 bases from J, with 9 bases between. The CDR3 spans 16 residues. The CDR3 protein is CAISESGLSSYNEQFF. In DNA form, the CDR3 reads TGTGCCATCAGTGAGTCGGGACTTAGCTCCTACAATGAGCAGTTCTTC.

The chain links TRBV28 to TRBJ1-2, with 11 nucleotides matching TRBD1. This CDR3 contains 18 residues. After removal of 5 bases from V and 3 bases from J, the junction contained 14 bases not matched to a gene. The V gene's germline CDR1 is MDHEN and CDR2 SYDVKM. CDR3 sequence reads: CASSTYPGQGAAHYGYTF. The CDR3 coding sequence is TGTGCCAGCAGTACCTACCCCGGACAGGGGGCTGCCCACTATGGCTACACCTTC.

The rearrangement joins TRBV29-1 to TRBJ2-5, with 8 positions matching TRBD2. This CDR3 spans 15 amino acids. The trim removed 7 bases at V and 6 bases at J, leaving 16 bases unmatched. CDR1 SQVTM and CDR2 ANQGSEA come from the germline V gene. CDR3 nucleotide sequence: TGCAGCGGGAGGGAAAGCGGGGGTTATATGAAGACCCAGTACTTC. Protein product: CSGRESGGYMKTQYF.

The J gene is TRBJ2-2, the V gene TRBV5-1; no reliable D call. V shed 0 bases and J shed 0 bases, with 9 bases lying between them. Germline CDR1 is SGHRS and CDR2 is YFSETQ. The CDR3 contains 16 residues. CDR3 residues: CASSLEAAPNTGELFF. The CDR3 bases are TGCGCCAGCAGCTTGGAGGCAGCACCGAACACCGGGGAGCTGTTTTTT.

The V call is TRBV2, the J call TRBJ1-5; tentative D call: TRBD1 (6 bases). This CDR3 region has 15 residues. Per germline, CDR1 SNHLY and CDR2 FYNNEI. V was cut by 8 bases and J by 4 bases, with 18 bases left in between. DNA of the CDR3: TGTGCCAGCGCGCTTCCGGGACACCTTAATCAGCCCCAGCATTTT. This translates into CASALPGHLNQPQHF.

This clone has a handful of counts. Within the sample, other DNA sequences also encode this same CDR3. The chain uses TRBV7-2 and TRBJ2-7; 9 bases align to TRBD1. J was trimmed by 2 bases and V by 1 base; bases with no gene match: 0. This CDR3 is built from 14 residues. The germline V gene has CDR1 SGHTA and CDR2 FQGNSA. This CDR3 is CASSLGQGAYEQYF. CDR3 sequence (DNA): TGTGCCAGCAGCTTAGGACAGGGGGCCTACGAGCAGTACTTC.

This sequence joins TRBV7-5 and TRBJ2-5; no DNA check was done on the table's D call, TRBD2. TRBV7-5 is termed a pseudogene. The CDR3 runs to 16 residues. The CDR3 loop reads CARSSYSGSEDETQYF. The CDR3 DNA follows: TGTGCCAGAAGCTCTTATAGCGGGAGTGAAGACGAGACCCAGTACTTC.

For this clone: A much larger clonotype is one base distant, so this may be a read error. Distinct nucleotide sequences in the sample also encode this CDR3. The rearrangement joins TRBV7-9 to TRBJ2-7; D unresolved. V shed 2 bases and J shed 2 bases, with 4 bases lying between them. The CDR3 has 12 residues. Germline CDR1 reads SEHNR; CDR2 reads FQNEAQ (reference sequence). The CDR3, as DNA: TGTGCCAGCAGCTTAAGTCCCTACGAGCAGTACTTC. Its protein is CASSLSPYEQYF.

This sequence joins TRBV9 and TRBJ2-2, with D hard to call. Trimming stripped 0 bases from V and 4 bases from J, with 7 bases between. Germline CDR1 and CDR2: SGDLS and YYNGEE. The CDR3 is made up of 14 amino acids. Here the CDR3 reads CASSVVAATGELFF. The CDR3 coding sequence is TGTGCCAGCAGCGTAGTAGCAGCCACCGGGGAGCTGTTTTTT.

This rearrangement joins TRBV7-3 to TRBJ1-2, with a weak D call TRBD1 (5 bases). Deletions cut 5 bases from V and 4 bases from J, with 17 bases between. Germline CDR1 reads SGHTA; CDR2 reads FQGTGA. This CDR3 contains 15 residues. DNA of the CDR3: TGTGCCAGCAGCCCAGGGTCTATACAAAGCTATGGCTACACCTTC. Translated: CASSPGSIQSYGYTF.

V usage is TRBV6-6 and J usage is TRBJ1-2; a weak D match, TRBD1 (6 bases). The length of the CDR3 is 12 residues. CDR1 and CDR2 from the germline V gene are MNHNY and SVGAGI (reference sequence). The germline V and J ends were trimmed by 6 bases and 3 bases, with 8 bases remaining between them. The CDR3 sequence is CASRKGDYGYTF. The CDR3 DNA reads TGTGCCAGCAGGAAGGGGGACTATGGCTACACCTTC.

V usage is TRBV5-6 and J usage is TRBJ2-7; D possibly corresponds to TRBD1 (6 bases). The germline V gene encodes CDR1 SGHDT and CDR2 YYEEEE. Trimming stripped 3 bases from V and 5 bases from J, with 6 bases between. This CDR3 is built from 11 residues. CDR3 protein: CASSWGHEQYF. Here the CDR3 DNA reads TGTGCCAGCAGCTGGGGGCACGAGCAGTACTTC.

The CDR3 spells CASSPGGISSYEQYF. CDR3 sequence (DNA): TGTGCCAGCAGCCCAGGGGGCATTAGCTCCTACGAGCAGTACTTC. The chain joins TRBV7-3 to TRBJ2-7, with 8 bases matching TRBD1. CDR1 and CDR2 (germline): SGHTA, FQGTGA. J was trimmed by 0 bases and V by 5 bases; bases with no gene match: 6. The CDR3 has 15 amino acids. Full variable domain (rest looked up from reference TRBV7-3 and TRBJ2-7): GAGVSQTPSNKVTEKGKYVELRCDPISGHTALYWYRQSLGQGPEFLIYFQGTGAADDSGLPNDRFFAVRPEGSVSTLKIQRTERGDSAVYLCASSPGGISSYEQYFGPGTRLTVT.

The V call is TRBV6-6, the J call TRBJ1-2; no firm D call. The CDR3 extends over 13 amino acids. From germline, CDR1 is MNHNY and CDR2 SVGAGI (reference sequence). With 0 bases removed from V and 6 bases from J, the gap between germline ends came to 8 bases. The CDR3 nucleotides are TGTGCCAGCAGTTACTCTTTTCTTGATGGCTACACCTTC. It yields the protein CASSYSFLDGYTF.

The sample holds one count of this clone. The chain recombines TRBV20-1 with TRBJ2-7; D gene unclear. The CDR3 consists of 11 residues. Trimming pared 3 bases from V and 4 bases from J, leaving 7 bases between. Germline CDR1 reads DFQATT; CDR2 reads SNEGSKA (reference sequence). CDR3 sequence reads: CSASKGYEQYF. The CDR3 DNA is TGCAGTGCTAGTAAGGGTTACGAGCAGTACTTC.

The genes are TRBV18 and TRBJ1-5; D call uncertain. Germline loops: CDR1 KGHSH, CDR2 LQKENI. This CDR3 is built from 15 residues. The V and J ends lost 2 bases and 7 bases respectively, with 15 bases between them. CDR3 bases: TGTGCCAGCTCACCAGACGGACGCGACACGCAGCCCCAGCATTTT. Translated, it gives CASSPDGRDTQPQHF. Combining the CDR3 with reference TRBV18 and TRBJ1-5 gives the whole variable domain NAGVMQNPRHLVRRRGQEARLRCSPMKGHSHVYWYRQLPEEGLKFMVYLQKENIIDESGMPKERFSAEFPKEGPSILRIQQVVRGDSAAYFCASSPDGRDTQPQHFGDGTRLSIL.

CDR3 sequence reads: CASSLTTGKETQYF. CDR3 bases: TGCGCCAGCAGCTTGACGACAGGGAAAGAGACCCAGTACTTC. V usage is TRBV5-1 and J usage is TRBJ2-5, with TRBD1 matching 7 bases. The germline V gene has CDR1 SGHRS and CDR2 YFSETQ. The CDR3 spans 14 residues. Trimming cost V 1 base and J 3 bases; bases outside gene matches: 3.

J is TRBJ2-1 and V is TRBV6-4, with D hard to call. The CDR3 is made up of 14 amino acids. From germline, CDR1 is MRHNA and CDR2 SNTAGT. V shed 5 bases and J shed 5 bases, with 13 bases lying between them. CDR3 nucleotide sequence: TGTGCCAGCAGTATCCGATGGGCGGACAATGAGCAGTTCTTC. Its protein is CASSIRWADNEQFF.

Remarks on this clone: Germline is not matched at one junction end, which may reflect a read error. The chain combines TRBV5-1 with TRBJ1-6; 10 bases align to TRBD1. The CDR3 runs to 15 residues. Germline V gene sequence: CDR1 SGHRS, CDR2 YFSETQ. In DNA form, the CDR3 reads TGTGCCAGCAGCGGCCGGACAGGGGGAAGTTCACCCCTCCACTTT. It encodes CASSGRTGGSSPLHF.

V and J are TRBV14 and TRBJ2-7; 7 nucleotides align to TRBD1. The CDR3 extends over 15 amino acids. V gave up 0 bases and J gave up 3 bases; unmatched junction bases: 5. Germline loops: CDR1 SGHDN, CDR2 FVKESK. The DNA of the CDR3 is TGTGCCAGCAGCCAAGATCCGAGACAGGGCTACGAGCAGTACTTC. Translating it yields CASSQDPRQGYEQYF.

This clone occurred many times. This chain uses TRBV28 with TRBJ2-3, with a tentative D call TRBD1 (5 bases). V lost 4 bases and J lost 14, with 16 bases in between. Germline V gene lookup returns CDR1 MDHEN and CDR2 SYDVKM. The CDR3 contains 12 residues. The CDR3 protein is CASSSGSLGPYF. CDR3 nucleotides: TGTGCCAGCAGTTCCGGATCGCTGGGGCCGTATTTT.

The gene calls are TRBV6-1 and TRBJ2-4; TRBD2 is a possible D gene (6 bases). The CDR3 has 18 residues. Germline CDR1 and CDR2: MNHNS and SASEGT. Trimming cost V 0 bases and J 0 bases, with 15 bases left between them. Here the CDR3 DNA reads TGTGCCAGCAGTGAAGCGCCAAGGGGCGGGATAGCCAAAAACATTCAGTACTTC. This gives the protein CASSEAPRGGIAKNIQYF.

The rearrangement links TRBV7-2 to TRBJ2-3, with TRBD2 matching 10 bases. In germline, CDR1 is SGHTA, CDR2 FQGNSA. Trimming at V came to 4 bases and at J to 4 bases, leaving 5 bases not matched to a gene. The CDR3 runs to 15 residues. CDR3 nucleotide sequence: TGTGCCAGCAGCTCCTTCGGACTAGCGGCAGATACGCAGTATTTT. Translating gives CASSSFGLAADTQYF.

The chain combines TRBV6-5 with TRBJ2-7; 10 bases align to TRBD2. V lost 8 bases to trimming and J lost 0 bases; unmatched junction nucleotides: 7. CDR1 and CDR2 (germline): MNHEY, SVGAGI. The CDR3 spans 15 residues. CDR3 region: CASGGLAELSYEQYF. DNA for the CDR3: TGTGCCAGCGGAGGACTAGCGGAACTCTCCTACGAGCAGTACTTC.

The rearrangement links TRBV7-2 to TRBJ1-2, with D hard to call. Trimming stripped 0 bases from V and 7 bases from J, with 9 bases between. The CDR3 consists of 13 residues. CDR1 is SGHTA, CDR2 FQGNSA, per germline. CDR3 sequence: CASSLAWRSGYTF. CDR3 in DNA: TGTGCCAGCAGCTTAGCGTGGAGGAGTGGCTACACCTTC.

A single count supports this clone. This CDR3 is also generated by other DNA sequences in the sample. J is TRBJ2-3 and V is TRBV9, with D possibly TRBD1 on 6 matching bases. The V end was cut by 2 bases, the J end by 6 bases, with 13 bases between. Looked up from germline, CDR1 is SGDLS and CDR2 is YYNGEE. The CDR3 is 14 residues long. CDR3 nucleotide sequence: TGTGCCAGCAGCGTCGGGCCAGGGGCCGATACGCAGTATTTT. Encoded protein: CASSVGPGADTQYF.

On this clone itself: The sample has other DNA sequences that encode this CDR3 too. CDR3 coding DNA: TGCGCCAGCAGCTTACAGGGCTCCTATAATTCACCCCTCCACTTT. This codes for CASSLQGSYNSPLHF. This chain links TRBV5-1 with TRBJ1-6; tentatively, D is TRBD1 (6 bases). V was cut by 2 bases and J by 0 bases, with 6 bases left in between. The CDR3 totals 15 residues. Germline V gives CDR1 SGHRS, CDR2 YFSETQ.

This clone appeared many times. This chain links TRBV30 with TRBJ1-5, with D uncertain. CDR1 and CDR2 (germline): GTSNPN, SVGIG (reference sequence). V shed 2 bases and J shed 2 bases, with 10 bases lying between them. The CDR3 is made up of 14 amino acids. The chain's CDR3 is CAWSSSPGNQPQHF. The CDR3 nucleotides read TGTGCCTGGAGTTCCTCCCCGGGCAATCAGCCCCAGCATTTT.